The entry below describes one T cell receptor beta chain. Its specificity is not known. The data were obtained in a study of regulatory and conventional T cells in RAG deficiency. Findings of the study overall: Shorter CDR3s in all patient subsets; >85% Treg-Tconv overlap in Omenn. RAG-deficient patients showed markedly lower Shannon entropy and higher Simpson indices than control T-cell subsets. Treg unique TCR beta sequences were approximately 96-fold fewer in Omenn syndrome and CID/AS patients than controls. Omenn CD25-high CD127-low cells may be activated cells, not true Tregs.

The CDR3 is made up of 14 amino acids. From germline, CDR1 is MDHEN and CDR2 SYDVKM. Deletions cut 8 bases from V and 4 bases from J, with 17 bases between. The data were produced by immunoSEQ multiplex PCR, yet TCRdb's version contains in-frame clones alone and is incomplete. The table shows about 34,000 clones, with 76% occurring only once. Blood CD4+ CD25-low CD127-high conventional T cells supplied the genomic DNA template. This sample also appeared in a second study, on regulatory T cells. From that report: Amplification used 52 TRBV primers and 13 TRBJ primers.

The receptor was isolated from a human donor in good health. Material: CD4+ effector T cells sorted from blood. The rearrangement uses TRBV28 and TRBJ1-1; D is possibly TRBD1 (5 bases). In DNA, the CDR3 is TGTGCCAGCTACTCGGGGGGGTTGGTCACTGAAGCTTTCTTT. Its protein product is CASYSGGLVTEAFF. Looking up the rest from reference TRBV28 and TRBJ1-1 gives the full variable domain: DVKVTQSSRYLVKRTGEKVFLECVQDMDHENMFWYRQDPGLGLRLIYFSYDVKMKEKGDIPEGYSVSREKKERFSLILESASTNQTSMYLCASYSGGLVTEAFFGQGTRLTVV.